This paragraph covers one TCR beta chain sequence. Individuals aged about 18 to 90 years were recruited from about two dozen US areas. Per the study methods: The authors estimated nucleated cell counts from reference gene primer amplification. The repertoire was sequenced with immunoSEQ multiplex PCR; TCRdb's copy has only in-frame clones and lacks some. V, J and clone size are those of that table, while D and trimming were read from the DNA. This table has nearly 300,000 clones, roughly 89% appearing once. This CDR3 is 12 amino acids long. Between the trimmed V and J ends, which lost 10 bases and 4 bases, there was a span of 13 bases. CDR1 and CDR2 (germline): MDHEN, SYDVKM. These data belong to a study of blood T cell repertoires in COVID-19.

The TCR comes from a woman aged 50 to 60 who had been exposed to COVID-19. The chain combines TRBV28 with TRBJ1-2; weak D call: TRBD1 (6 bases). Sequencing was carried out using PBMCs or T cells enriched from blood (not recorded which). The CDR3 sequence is CAIETGPYGYTF. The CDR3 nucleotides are TGTGCCATTGAAACAGGGCCCTATGGCTACACCTTC.